This is a list of T cell receptor beta chains from one sample in a study of shared clonotypes between healthy human individuals. TCRdb's table, derived via immunoSEQ multiplex PCR, lists solely in-frame clones and lacks some. The sample carries around 1,100,000 clones, about 80% recorded once. Sample: memory CD4+ T cells from PBMCs. The receptors derive from a man aged 18-30 years in good health. Some clones in this sample may be carry-over from other donors' samples. Each CDR3 is given with its conserved first and last residue. D genes are given only for firm matches. Clone size is not always given. Where it is, it says once, few, many or a class for expanded clones.

V: TRBV7-2; J: TRBJ2-3; D: NA; size: NA; CDR3: CASSLRGLVDTQYF; DNA: TGTGCCAGCAGCTTGCGTGGTTTGGTAGATACGCAGTATTTT
V: TRBV18; J: TRBJ1-5; D: NA; size: NA; CDR3: CASSPTGTDQPQHF; DNA: TGTGCCAGCTCACCAACAGGGACGGATCAGCCCCAGCATTTT
V: TRBV7-8; J: TRBJ1-3; D: TRBD1; size: NA; CDR3: CASSQRDRQGTIYF; DNA: TGTGCCAGCAGCCAGCGGGACAGGCAAGGCACCATATATTTT
V: TRBV5-6; J: TRBJ1-6; D: NA; size: NA; CDR3: CASSGLTGLDSPLHF; DNA: TGTGCCAGCAGCGGGCTAACAGGGCTTGATTCACCCCTCCACTTT
V: TRBV7-2; J: TRBJ2-1; D: NA; size: NA; CDR3: CASSLAPLSPFF; DNA: TGTGCCAGCAGCTTAGCGCCGCTCTCCCCGTTCTTC
V: TRBV5-1; J: TRBJ1-3; D: NA; size: NA; CDR3: CASRPVGVAGNTIYF; DNA: TGCGCCAGCAGACCCGTCGGGGTGGCTGGAAACACCATATATTTT
V: TRBV30; J: TRBJ2-1; D: NA; size: NA; CDR3: CAWRIGLNNEQFF; DNA: TGTGCCTGGAGGATAGGACTTAACAATGAGCAGTTCTTC
V: TRBV7-9; J: TRBJ1-2; D: NA; size: NA; CDR3: CASSSTDHYGYTF; DNA: TGTGCCAGCAGCTCGACAGATCACTATGGCTACACCTTC
V: TRBV4-1; J: TRBJ2-3; D: NA; size: NA; CDR3: CASSQDFGLPAGYF; DNA: TGCGCCAGCAGCCAAGATTTCGGGCTTCCGGCGGGCTATTTT
V: TRBV30; J: TRBJ2-7; D: NA; size: NA; CDR3: CAWSEGSGFYEQYF; DNA: TGTGCCTGGAGTGAGGGTTCAGGGTTCTACGAGCAGTACTTC
V: TRBV5-1; J: TRBJ2-5; D: NA; size: NA; CDR3: CASSLEGQETQYF; DNA: TGCGCCAGCAGCTTGGAAGGGCAAGAGACCCAGTACTTC
V: TRBV15; J: TRBJ2-1; D: NA; size: NA; CDR3: CATAGGTGWPYNEQFF; DNA: TGTGCCACCGCCGGGGGTACGGGATGGCCATACAATGAGCAGTTCTTC
V: TRBV25-1; J: TRBJ2-2; D: NA; size: NA; CDR3: CASSEPQGLDTGELFF; DNA: TGTGCCAGCAGTGAACCCCAGGGTCTGGACACCGGGGAGCTGTTTTTT
V: TRBV5-1; J: TRBJ1-4; D: NA; size: NA; CDR3: CASSLMAATNEKLFF; DNA: TGCGCCAGCAGCCTGATGGCAGCAACTAATGAAAAACTGTTTTTT
V: TRBV18; J: TRBJ1-1; D: NA; size: NA; CDR3: CASSPLLGSAGVNTEAFF; DNA: TGTGCCAGCTCACCACTCCTCGGATCGGCAGGGGTAAACACTGAAGCTTTCTTT
V: TRBV11-2; J: TRBJ2-1; D: TRBD2; size: NA; CDR3: CASSPTRAGGLYNEQFF; DNA: TGTGCCAGCAGCCCCACACGAGCGGGAGGACTTTACAATGAGCAGTTCTTC
V: TRBV5-5; J: TRBJ1-2; D: NA; size: NA; CDR3: CASSLSRVYGYTF; DNA: TGTGCCAGCAGCTTAAGTCGGGTCTATGGCTACACCTTC
V: TRBV5-1; J: TRBJ2-3; D: TRBD2; size: once; CDR3: CASSLAGGPGRTDTQYF; DNA: TGCGCCAGCAGCTTGGCGGGAGGGCCCGGGCGCACAGATACGCAGTATTTT
V: TRBV28; J: TRBJ2-1; D: NA; size: NA; CDR3: CASSQDGGLYNEQFF; DNA: TGTGCCAGCAGCCAGGATGGGGGGCTCTACAATGAGCAGTTCTTC
V: TRBV5-6; J: TRBJ2-7; D: NA; size: NA; CDR3: CASSSWRYEQYF; DNA: TGTGCCAGCAGCTCTTGGAGGTACGAGCAGTACTTC
V: TRBV7-8; J: TRBJ2-5; D: TRBD2; size: NA; CDR3: CASSRRLAQETQYF; DNA: TGTGCCAGCAGCCGCCGACTAGCCCAAGAGACCCAGTACTTC
V: TRBV28; J: TRBJ2-7; D: TRBD2; size: NA; CDR3: CASSPPSGSVYEQYF; DNA: TGTGCCAGCAGCCCACCTAGCGGGAGTGTCTACGAGCAGTACTTC
V: TRBV27; J: TRBJ1-2; D: NA; size: NA; CDR3: CASRLRAGHGYTF; DNA: TGTGCCAGCAGACTTCGGGCAGGGCATGGCTACACCTTC
V: TRBV27; J: TRBJ2-1; D: TRBD1; size: NA; CDR3: CASFHRGNNEQFF; DNA: TGTGCCAGCTTTCACAGGGGAAACAATGAGCAGTTCTTC
V: TRBV7-2; J: TRBJ2-3; D: TRBD2; size: few; CDR3: CASRAGAADTQYF; DNA: TGTGCCAGCAGGGCGGGAGCGGCAGATACGCAGTATTTT
V: TRBV28; J: TRBJ2-7; D: NA; size: NA; CDR3: CASCNIGTAYEQYF; DNA: TGTGCCAGCTGCAATATCGGCACTGCCTACGAGCAGTACTTC
V: TRBV30; J: TRBJ2-1; D: TRBD2; size: NA; CDR3: CAWSREGQQFF; DNA: TGTGCCTGGAGTCGGGAGGGGCAGCAGTTCTTC
V: TRBV7-2; J: TRBJ2-5; D: TRBD2; size: NA; CDR3: CASSSGLAGGRGETQYF; DNA: TGTGCCAGCAGCTCCGGACTAGCGGGAGGGAGGGGGGAGACCCAGTACTTC
V: TRBV29-1; J: TRBJ1-2; D: NA; size: NA; CDR3: CSVGTGHLYGYTF; DNA: TGCAGCGTTGGAACTGGACACCTCTATGGCTACACCTTC
V: TRBV5-1; J: TRBJ1-1; D: NA; size: NA; CDR3: CASSLAEGPTEAFF; DNA: TGCGCCAGCAGCTTGGCGGAGGGCCCCACTGAAGCTTTCTTT
V: TRBV28; J: TRBJ2-2; D: NA; size: NA; CDR3: CASSFRSTGELFF; DNA: TGTGCCAGCAGTTTTCGGTCAACCGGGGAGCTGTTTTTT
V: TRBV6-7; J: TRBJ2-5; D: NA; size: NA; CDR3: CASQNNLIRDAQETQYF; DNA: TGTGCCAGCCAAAATAACCTCATCCGGGACGCCCAAGAGACCCAGTACTTC
V: TRBV4-2; J: TRBJ2-4; D: TRBD2; size: NA; CDR3: CASSQTRTSDIQYF; DNA: TGTGCCAGCAGCCAAACGCGGACTAGTGACATTCAGTACTTC
V: TRBV6-5; J: TRBJ1-2; D: NA; size: few; CDR3: CASSTGVHGYTF; DNA: TGTGCCAGCAGTACGGGGGTCCACGGCTACACCTTC
V: TRBV7-3; J: TRBJ2-7; D: NA; size: NA; CDR3: CASSQGPGSEQYF; DNA: TGTGCCAGCAGCCAGGGGCCGGGCAGCGAGCAGTACTTC
V: TRBV27; J: TRBJ2-2; D: TRBD2; size: NA; CDR3: CASRSWREVNTGELFF; DNA: TGTGCCAGCCGAAGTTGGCGGGAGGTGAACACCGGGGAGCTGTTTTTT
V: TRBV29-1; J: TRBJ1-3; D: NA; size: NA; CDR3: CSVEKSDTIYF; DNA: TGCAGCGTTGAAAAATCGGACACCATATATTTT
V: TRBV18; J: TRBJ1-2; D: NA; size: NA; CDR3: CASSPVGQGGYTF; DNA: TGTGCCAGCTCACCAGTCGGGCAGGGGGGCTACACCTTC
V: TRBV2; J: TRBJ2-5; D: NA; size: NA; CDR3: CASTAGQQETQYF; DNA: TGTGCCAGCACCGCTGGCCAACAAGAGACCCAGTACTTC
V: TRBV4-1; J: TRBJ1-5; D: NA; size: NA; CDR3: CASSQVGLSNQPQHF; DNA: TGCGCCAGCAGCCAAGTGGGACTCAGCAATCAGCCCCAGCATTTT
V: TRBV28; J: TRBJ1-4; D: NA; size: NA; CDR3: CAAHGTNEKLFF; DNA: TGTGCCGCCCACGGGACTAATGAAAAACTGTTTTTT